This T cell receptor beta chain is from a study of cytomegalovirus exposure and HLA in healthy donors. Primers: 60 Vbeta forward and 13 Jbeta reverse. Produced via immunoSEQ multiplex PCR; TCRdb's table is partial and in-frame only. This table has about 190,000 clones, around 77% appearing once. General study results and limits: TCR beta sequences reportedly predicted the HLA-A and HLA-B alleles of most subjects accurately.

A word on this clone: What it binds is not known.

This CDR3 has 19 amino acids. Germline-derived CDR1 and CDR2 are SEHNR and FQNEAQ (reference sequence). V lost 5 bases, J lost 2 bases, and 24 bases lay in between. The sample was PBMCs. This TCR came from a woman between 18 and 29 years old in good health and CMV-seronegative. The genes are TRBV7-9 and TRBJ1-4; tentative D call: TRBD1 (6 bases). CDR3 bases: TGTGCCAGCAGCCCCCGTCCCGGGACACTCGAGAGGACTAATGAAAAACTGTTTTTT. Residues: CASSPRPGTLERTNEKLFF.